This T cell receptor beta chain was recorded in a study of identical twins. Overall study results and limits: Out-of-frame beta chain sequences displayed weaker excess sharing between twins.

MiXCR was run by TCRdb on the 5' RACE reads, yielding one entry per CDR3 protein. This sample carries roughly 690,000 distinct CDR3 sequences, approximately 21% of them seen once, and the ten largest clones take roughly 4%. Germline V lookup: CDR1 MNHEY, CDR2 SVGEGT. The CDR3 is 19 residues long. The V segment lost 7 bases and the J segment 6 bases; nucleotides outside the gene matches: 23. For this clonotype: Its antigen is unidentified.

The data also belong to a second study, concerning T cells expressing NK-cell markers.

The TCR sequence derives from a woman under 30 in good health. The V gene is TRBV6-2 or TRBV6-3, the J gene TRBJ2-3, with 9 bases aligning to TRBD2. The material sequenced was PBMCs. This CDR3 reads CASTQLGGRASESADTQYF. DNA of the CDR3: TGTGCCAGCACCCAATTAGGCGGGAGGGCCTCGGAGAGCGCCGATACGCAGTATTTT.